The present TCR beta chain was sequenced within a study of PD-1 blockade in classical Hodgkin lymphoma (TCRdb year 2020). A note on the overall study: Nivolumab dosing was 3 mg/kg intravenously every 2 weeks, continuing until either disease progression or unacceptable toxicity. To define a peripheral blood immune signature of response to PD-1 blockade in classical Hodgkin lymphoma, the study combined TCR beta sequencing with CyTOF.

Genomic DNA was extracted with the Qiagen DNeasy kit from unsorted PBMCs and from negatively selected CD4+ and CD8+ fractions. TCR beta CDR3 regions were amplified by immunoSEQ multiplex PCR using primers annealing to V and J segments. A synthetic immune receptor repertoire was used to minimize amplification bias, and any remaining bias was removed computationally after sequencing. The paper's processing steps were these. Repertoire diversity was quantified as the Shannon entropy index using custom Python scripts. Unsorted, CD4+ and CD8+ repertoires were analyzed separately, except for combined analyses in which CD4+ and CD8+ sequences were merged in silico. Clonal expansion was defined as a frequency increase of at least 2-fold after treatment compared with C1D1, and clones undetected at baseline were assigned a pseudocount of 0.5. Singleton clones were defined as clones with 0 or 1 copy at C1D1, and non-singleton clones were defined as clones with 2 or more copies. Clones expanded in unsorted samples were annotated as CD4+, CD8+ or unknown by matching protein sequences in sorted samples from the same patient. Diversity changes from C1D1 to C4D1 were tested in paired samples using Wilcoxon tests. TCRdb took this table from immuneACCESS and kept in-frame rearrangements with V and J called. Such tables lack part of the clones; where checked against another copy, unresolved V genes explain under half of the gap, and the rest is unexplained. That table furnishes V, J and clone size, whereas the DNA furnished D and trimming. The table for this sample lists about 2,100 clones; 85% to 90% of them were counted only once. The top ten constitute roughly 24% of the sample.

The research as a whole found: Lower diversity was observed in patients in whom nivolumab was started less than 1 year after ASCT, and these patients were excluded from later analyses so that confounding by immune reconstitution would be avoided. Baseline TCR diversity was reported to be lower in newly diagnosed patients than in healthy donors and to be lower still in relapsed/refractory patients. Trial patients with a complete response had baseline diversity similar to that of newly diagnosed patients, while partial responders and progressors had significantly lower diversity. By C4D1, a significant rise was seen in CD4+ TCR diversity but not in CD8+ TCR diversity (p=0.0027 vs p=0.16), and the rise was most apparent among complete responders (p=0.02). The study was restricted to a single clinical trial cohort, and the causes of repertoire differences, possibly disease activity or prior therapy, were left undefined.

This clone was seen a single time. The specificity of this receptor is unknown. Per-base quality was not reported, and no clone a single base away is much larger than it. From the cysteine through the phenylalanine, the CDR3 covers 14 amino acids. Of the read, only the CDR3 DNA is kept; its 42 bases are in frame from base 1. The germline V gene yields MNHEY for CDR1 and SVGAGI for CDR2. Clipping removes 4 bases from V and 7 bases from J, with 2 as the unmatched junction base count. Taken with the paper, the label for time point translates to: cycle 1 day 1 (C1D1), immediately before nivolumab initiation. Every trial patient had relapsed after autologous stem cell transplantation, and cohorts A, B and C differed in prior brentuximab vedotin exposure. A total of 56 patients with relapsed/refractory classical Hodgkin lymphoma made up the trial cohort, and each patient's best overall response was complete response, partial response or progressive disease. In the multi-cohort phase II CheckMate 205 trial, trial patients received single-agent nivolumab. Best overall response was determined by an independent review committee according to the 2007 International Working Group response criteria. Trial PBMCs were collected immediately before nivolumab initiation (C1D1) and during therapy at cycle 2 day 1 and cycle 4 day 1. After peripheral blood was drawn into 8 mL Vacutainer Cell Preparation Tubes, PBMCs were isolated by centrifugation and then cryopreserved.

The chain is made from TRBV6-5 and TRBJ1-6, and TRBD1 matches 9 of the central bases. Sequences were derived from peripheral blood mononuclear cells (PBMCs), sampled at baseline. The clonotype comes from a human donor with classical Hodgkin lymphoma. The CDR3 here reads CASSWDRANSPLHF. Read as DNA, the sequence is TGTGCCAGCAGTTGGGACAGGGCGAATTCACCCCTCCACTTT.